This entry describes one TCR beta chain. Its antigen is unknown. This sample was included in a study of vaccination and CD4 T cells after COVID-19. Study as a whole: It was a median about 92 days after diagnosis, with a range of 35 to 161, that post-COVID samples were drawn. Some control cultures received a CEFX pool, which served as the positive control. Others received an HIV-1 Nef pool or no peptide.

Oncomine TCR Beta short-read sequencing was applied to DNA from cultured CD4+ T cells. TCRdb redid the calling of the PCR reads with MiXCR, one entry per CDR3 protein. The sample shows 6,000 to 7,000 distinct CDR3 sequences, roughly three fifths of them seen only once. The CDR3 is 15 amino acids. Trimming removed 3 bases from V and 9 bases from J, with 15 bases in between. Sample treatment: roughly ten-day PBMC culture with coronavirus spike peptide pools or control peptides (ViraFEST assay). Unexposed donor CD4+ T cells predated the COVID-19 pandemic, collected 2011-2018. The authors isolated CD4+ T cells by negative selection after about 10 days of culture. Four cold-coronavirus spikes and SARS-CoV-2 S/N served to probe CD4+ T cells taken from unexposed donors, cells permitting.

Specimen: CD4+ T cells from blood, cultured in vitro. The sequence came from a human donor in good health. The chain carries TRBV12-3 or TRBV12-4 and TRBJ1-6, with D hard to call. The CDR3 DNA reads as TGTGCCAGCAGTTTCTTAGTCGGAACCGGTTCACCCCTCCACTTT. It specifies CASSFLVGTGSPLHF.